Shown below are 30 T cell receptor beta chains from a single sample sequenced in a study of regulatory T cells in long-lasting Graves disease. As to time point: persistent/refractory GD, antithyroid drugs over 5 years with positive TRAb. RNA from PBMCs was the source of the TCR library. TCR beta libraries were built with iRepertoire HTBI primers and Arm-PCR of CDR3 regions. TCRdb analysed the multiplex PCR reads with MiXCR anew, one entry per CDR3 protein. The table lists around 460,000 distinct CDR3 sequences, about 22% of them singletons. This material consisted of peripheral blood mononuclear cells (PBMCs), taken when the disease was refractory, from a patient treated with antithyroid drugs. All receptors come from a female donor with Graves disease.

This clonotype was detected many times. The chain uses TRBV27 and TRBJ2-7; D remains ambiguous. The CDR3 length is 12 residues. V gave up 9 bases and J gave up 2 bases, with 11 bases separating them. Germline values: CDR1 MNHEY, CDR2 SMNVEV (reference sequence). The CDR3 sequence is CASSGPAYEQYF. CDR3 bases: TGTGCCAGTTCCGGACCAGCCTACGAGCAGTACTTC.

The rearrangement joins TRBV19 to TRBJ2-7; D possibly corresponds to TRBD1 (7 bases). This CDR3 has 16 residues. Germline CDR1 reads LNHDA; CDR2 reads SQIVND (reference sequence). V lost 6 bases and J lost 2, with 20 bases in between. CDR3 bases: TGTGCCAGTAGCCCTTTGGGGGGCACAGGGGCCTACGAGCAGTACTTC. The encoded protein is CASSPLGGTGAYEQYF.

The chain has TRBV20-1 and TRBJ2-3; 7 positions match TRBD2. This CDR3 comprises 14 residues. CDR1 is DFQATT, CDR2 SNEGSKA, per germline (reference sequence). J was trimmed by 1 base and V by 6 bases; bases with no gene match: 7. The CDR3 reads CSAPLATGTDTQYF. In DNA, the CDR3 is TGCAGTGCCCCACTAGCGACCGGCACAGATACGCAGTATTTT.

This clonotype was observed a handful of times. The genes are TRBV29-1 and TRBJ2-7, with TRBD1 identical over 8 bases. The V gene end was trimmed by 1 base and the J gene end by 4 bases; junction bases not matched to a gene: 3. The CDR3 totals 13 residues. Germline CDR1 SQVTM, CDR2 ANQGSEA. This chain's CDR3 is CSVEGQGRYEQYF. In nucleotides, the CDR3 is TGCAGCGTTGAAGGACAGGGGAGGTACGAGCAGTACTTC.

The chain recombines TRBV5-1 with TRBJ1-2; perhaps TRBD1 as D (5 bases). The germline CDR1 and CDR2 sequences are SGHRS and YFSETQ. This CDR3 comprises 16 residues. Trimming cost V 3 bases and J 8 bases, with 23 bases left between them. CDR3 amino acids: CASSSTPDSQSRGYTF. The DNA of the CDR3 is TGCGCCAGCAGCTCAACCCCCGACAGTCAGAGTCGGGGCTACACCTTC.

Many counts were recorded for this clonotype. This chain links TRBV28 with TRBJ2-7, with D possibly being TRBD2 (7 bases). From germline, CDR1 is MDHEN and CDR2 SYDVKM. Trimming shortened V by 5 bases and J by 5 bases, and 16 bases separated the two germline ends. The CDR3 is 14 residues long. CDR3 in amino acids: CASSPRGAGHEQYF. The DNA for the CDR3 is TGTGCCAGCAGTCCCAGGGGAGCGGGGCACGAGCAGTACTTC.

In this sample, this clonotype turned up many times. This chain connects TRBV10-3 to TRBJ1-2; D may be TRBD1 (5 bases). Deletions cut 6 bases from V and 4 bases from J, with 12 bases between. This CDR3 region has 13 residues. Germline CDR1 ENHRY, CDR2 SYGVKD. The CDR3 sequence is CAIRAPGGYGYTF. CDR3 DNA sequence: TGTGCCATCAGGGCCCCGGGGGGCTATGGCTACACCTTC.

This clonotype was seen ten or more times. V and J are TRBV5-5 and TRBJ1-1; unclear D gene. The CDR3 consists of 15 residues. Trimming took 0 bases from V and 1 from J, leaving 10 bases between them. Germline loops: CDR1 SGHKS, CDR2 YYEKEE (reference sequence). As DNA, the CDR3 is TGTGCCAGCAGCTTGGCTGGCAGCCCGAACACTGAAGCTTTCTTT. This translates into CASSLAGSPNTEAFF. The variable domain in full, with the rest retrieved from reference TRBV5-5 and TRBJ1-1, is DAGVTQSPTHLIKTRGQQVTLRCSPISGHKSVSWYQQVLGQGPQFIFQYYEKEERGRGNFPDRFSARQFPNYSSELNVNALLLGDSALYLCASSLAGSPNTEAFFGQGTRLTVV.

This clonotype has a count of ten or more. This chain joins TRBV20-1 and TRBJ1-4; D may be TRBD1 (5 bases). Germline loops: CDR1 DFQATT, CDR2 SNEGSKA (reference sequence). The CDR3 has 14 amino acids. Deletions cut 6 bases from V and 0 bases from J, with 11 bases between. The DNA of the CDR3 is TGCAGTGCCCCCGGGGGGGCAACTAATGAAAAACTGTTTTTT. This sequence encodes CSAPGGATNEKLFF.

This clonotype has a count of ten or more. This chain uses TRBV6-1 with TRBJ2-7; 12 bases map to TRBD2. V lost 6 bases and J lost 0; bases outside the gene matches: 18. The CDR3 spans 20 residues. Germline loops: CDR1 MNHNS, CDR2 SASEGT. The CDR3 spells CASSPRRLAGEGANSYEQYF. The CDR3 coding sequence is TGTGCCAGCAGCCCGCGAAGACTAGCGGGAGAGGGGGCGAACTCCTACGAGCAGTACTTC.

This clonotype was seen repeatedly, ten times or more. The chain is built from TRBV28 and TRBJ2-7; D possibly matches TRBD1 or TRBD2 (5 bases each). Between the trimmed V and J ends, which lost 3 bases and 3 bases, there was a span of 9 bases. CDR1 is MDHEN, CDR2 SYDVKM, per germline. CDR3 length: 13 residues. The CDR3 sequence: CASSFGDGYEQYF. Here the CDR3 DNA reads TGTGCCAGCAGTTTCGGGGACGGCTACGAGCAGTACTTC.

This clonotype was counted between two and nine times. This chain joins TRBV30 and TRBJ2-4, with D possibly matching TRBD2 (6 bases). Trimming cost V 3 bases and J 4 bases, with 7 bases left between them. There are 12 residues in the CDR3. Germline V gene data show CDR1 as GTSNPN and CDR2 as SVGIG (reference sequence). This CDR3 reads CAWSGGKNIQYF. CDR3 DNA: TGTGCCTGGAGCGGGGGAAAAAACATTCAGTACTTC.

The genes are TRBV30 and TRBJ1-5; no firm D call. Trimming pared 4 bases from V and 1 base from J, leaving 11 bases between. The CDR3 spans 14 residues. Per germline, CDR1 GTSNPN and CDR2 SVGIG (reference sequence). CDR3 in amino acids: CAWNGDLSNQPQHF. The CDR3 DNA reads as TGTGCCTGGAACGGGGATTTAAGCAATCAGCCCCAGCATTTT.

CDR3 region: CSALSEGIIAGNTIYF. As DNA, the CDR3 is TGCAGTGCCCTGAGTGAGGGGATAATCGCCGGAAACACCATATATTTT. This chain connects TRBV20-1 to TRBJ1-3; possibly TRBD1 for D (5 bases). The V end lost 6 bases, the J end lost 4 bases, and 22 bases lay between the germline ends. CDR1 and CDR2 (germline): DFQATT, SNEGSKA (reference sequence). The CDR3 has 16 residues.

The table lists this clonotype with many counts. The V call is TRBV11-2, the J call TRBJ1-2, with D uncertain. Germline CDR1 is SGHAT and CDR2 is FQNNGV. V gave up 1 base and J gave up 3 bases, with 15 bases separating them. The CDR3 has 16 amino acids. In DNA, the CDR3 is TGTGCCAGCAGCTTAGTAGGGCAGCCGACCTACTATGGCTACACCTTC. Translated: CASSLVGQPTYYGYTF.

This clonotype was counted between two and nine times. CDR3 protein: CSAGTSGRRGTQYF. The CDR3 bases are TGCAGTGCCGGGACTAGCGGGAGAAGGGGGACCCAGTACTTC. The chain employs TRBV29-1 and TRBJ2-5; 14 bases align to TRBD2. Germline CDR1 is SQVTM and CDR2 is ANQGSEA. The CDR3 extends over 14 amino acids.

This clonotype occurred many times. The rearrangement uses TRBV2 and TRBJ1-4; the D is unclear. Germline CDR1 reads SNHLY; CDR2 reads FYNNEI. The CDR3 covers 16 residues. V dropped 6 bases and J dropped 0 bases, with 14 bases sitting between them. DNA of the CDR3: TGTGCCAGCAGGGCGGGCAGGCTTGCAACTAATGAAAAACTGTTTTTT. Translating gives CASRAGRLATNEKLFF.

This clonotype was observed at least ten times. The chain uses TRBV27 and TRBJ1-4, with D maybe TRBD1 (5 bases). The germline CDR1 and CDR2 sequences are MNHEY and SMNVEV (reference sequence). V lost 6 bases to trimming and J lost 5 bases, with 16 bases between them. The CDR3 totals 15 residues. The CDR3 is CASRPAGTRNEKLFF. The CDR3 DNA reads TGTGCCAGCAGACCAGCGGGGACCCGGAATGAAAAACTGTTTTTT.

The gene calls are TRBV28 and TRBJ2-1; 7 nucleotides align to TRBD2. CDR3 size: 14 residues. Germline CDR1 reads MDHEN; CDR2 reads SYDVKM. V lost 8 bases, J lost 8 bases, and 12 bases stayed unmatched. The CDR3: CASGGLSARDEQFF. CDR3 nucleotides: TGTGCCAGCGGGGGACTAAGCGCAAGGGATGAGCAGTTCTTC.

This clonotype occurred many times. V is TRBV12-3 or TRBV12-4 and J is TRBJ2-3; 10 bases are shared with TRBD2. There are 16 residues in the CDR3. J lost 0 bases, V lost 6 bases, and 6 bases had no gene match. CDR3 loop: CASSPGLAESTDTQYF. The CDR3 nucleotides read TGTGCCAGCAGCCCCGGACTAGCGGAGAGCACAGATACGCAGTATTTT.

This clonotype has more than one count but fewer than ten. The chain couples TRBV20-1 to TRBJ2-7; D is undetermined. V was clipped by 0 bases and J by 0 bases, with 12 bases between them. Germline V gives CDR1 DFQATT, CDR2 SNEGSKA (reference sequence). This CDR3 comprises 15 residues. The CDR3: CSARDLSKNSYEQYF. DNA of the CDR3: TGCAGTGCTAGAGATCTGTCAAAGAACTCCTACGAGCAGTACTTC.

The rearrangement uses TRBV19 and TRBJ2-2; TRBD2 matches at 10 bases. CDR1 is LNHDA and CDR2 is SQIVND in the germline V gene (reference sequence). Losses at the gene ends were 6 bases for V and 4 bases for J; bases not matched to a gene: 14. The CDR3 is 18 amino acids. Here the CDR3 reads CASSRTLAGVVGTGELFF. CDR3 bases: TGTGCCAGTAGCCGGACCCTAGCGGGAGTGGTGGGCACCGGGGAGCTGTTTTTT.

The V and J genes are TRBV3-1 and TRBJ1-2; D is possibly TRBD1 (6 bases). V was pared by 5 bases and J by 0 bases, with 19 bases between. Germline V gene sequence: CDR1 LGHDT, CDR2 YNNKEL (reference sequence). This CDR3 spans 17 amino acids. Here the CDR3 DNA reads TGTGCCAGCAGCACCGCAACGACAGGACGGCCTAACTATGGCTACACCTTC. As protein: CASSTATTGRPNYGYTF. The variable domain in full, completed from reference TRBV3-1 and TRBJ1-2, reads DTAVSQTPKYLVTQMGNDKSIKCEQNLGHDTMYWYKQDSKKFLKIMFSYNNKELIINETVPNRFSPKSPDKAHLNLHINSLELGDSAVYFCASSTATTGRPNYGYTFGSGTRLTVV.

A few counts support this clonotype. This chain connects TRBV6-1 to TRBJ2-3, with TRBD2 matching over 8 bases. This CDR3 is built from 19 residues. V was clipped by 6 bases and J by 0 bases; unmatched bases: 17. CDR1 is MNHNS, CDR2 SASEGT, per germline. CDR3 loop: CASSARRSGSSLSTDTQYF. CDR3 DNA: TGTGCCAGCAGCGCCCGGCGGAGCGGGAGTTCCCTGAGCACAGATACGCAGTATTTT.

This clonotype was detected many times. The V gene is TRBV12-3 or TRBV12-4, the J gene TRBJ1-5; 7 bases are a match to TRBD1. CDR3 length equals 14 residues. V lost 6 bases, J lost 0 bases, and 2 bases stayed unmatched. DNA of the CDR3: TGTGCCAGCAGAGGGACAGTTAGCAATCAGCCCCAGCATTTT. Its protein is CASRGTVSNQPQHF.

This clonotype was counted a few times. The chain uses TRBV28 and TRBJ2-3, with D uncertain. V shed 2 bases and J shed 4 bases, with 4 bases lying between them. Looked up from germline, CDR1 is MDHEN and CDR2 is SYDVKM. The CDR3 is 12 residues long. In DNA form, the CDR3 reads TGTGCCAGCAGTTTAGAGGCAGATACGCAGTATTTT. This codes for CASSLEADTQYF.

The chain couples TRBV3-1 to TRBJ1-2; 7 bases fit TRBD1. The CDR3 runs to 15 residues. V dropped 1 base and J dropped 7; count of bases not matched to a gene: 9. CDR1 and CDR2 from the germline V gene are LGHDT and YNNKEL (reference sequence). The CDR3, as DNA: TGTGCCAGCAGCCAAGTACCGACAGGGAGGGCTGGCTACACCTTC. Translated: CASSQVPTGRAGYTF.

This clonotype was detected only a few times. The V gene is TRBV18, the J gene TRBJ2-7; D may be TRBD1 (6 bases). This CDR3 spans 14 amino acids. Per germline, CDR1 KGHSH and CDR2 LQKENI. Between the trimmed V and J ends, which lost 3 bases and 1 base, there was a span of 10 bases. The CDR3 sequence: CASSPQGQSYEQYF. In DNA form, the CDR3 reads TGTGCCAGCTCACCCCAAGGACAGTCCTACGAGCAGTACTTC.

The rearrangement joins TRBV12-5 to TRBJ1-5; perhaps TRBD1 as D (5 bases). CDR3 length equals 14 residues. CDR1 LGHNT and CDR2 FRNRAP come from the germline V gene. Trimming shortened V by 2 bases and J by 6 bases, and 11 bases separated the two germline ends. For the CDR3, the DNA is TGTGCTAGTGGTTTGCTAGGTCAGGGTCAGCCCCAGCATTTT. Translating gives CASGLLGQGQPQHF.

This clonotype was observed at least ten times. The chain has TRBV2 and TRBJ2-2; D perhaps matches TRBD1 (5 bases). Per the germline V gene, CDR1 is SNHLY and CDR2 is FYNNEI. The CDR3 extends over 15 amino acids. The V and J ends lost 6 bases and 4 bases respectively, with 15 bases between them. The CDR3 nucleotides are TGTGCCAGCAGCACAGGCATTTGGCCCACCGGGGAGCTGTTTTTT. Its protein is CASSTGIWPTGELFF.